These T cell receptor beta chains were read from a single sample in a study of cytomegalovirus exposure and HLA in healthy donors. Profiled with immunoSEQ multiplex PCR; TCRdb holds only in-frame clones, not every one. The data hold some 180,000 clones, with 80% observed a single time. Sequencing was carried out using PBMCs. The receptors derive from a woman younger than 45 in good health and CMV-seronegative. Each CDR3 is given with its conserved first and last residue. The order of the fields is J gene, clone size, V gene, D gene, CDR3 protein, CDR3 DNA. The D gene is left open where the match is weak. The listing skips clone size in some rows; elsewhere it reads once, few, many or a size class.

TRBJ2-7 | NA | TRBV11-2 | TRBD1 | CASSSLGTGGLEQYF | TGTGCCAGCAGCTCACTCGGGACAGGGGGGCTCGAGCAGTACTTC
TRBJ2-7 | NA | TRBV7-2 | TRBD1 | CASSLWGTAYEQYF | TGTGCCAGCAGCTTATGGGGGACAGCTTACGAGCAGTACTTC
TRBJ2-3 | NA | TRBV2 | TRBD2 | CASSVGGGTDTQYF | TGTGCCAGCAGTGTCGGGGGGGGTACAGATACGCAGTATTTT
TRBJ1-4 | NA | TRBV5-1 | NA | CASSLVGTAIEKLFF | TGCGCCAGCAGCTTGGTGGGCACTGCCATTGAAAAACTGTTTTTT
TRBJ2-3 | NA | TRBV5-1 | TRBD2 | CASSLAGGLSTDTQYF | TGCGCCAGCAGCTTGGCCGGGGGGTTAAGCACAGATACGCAGTATTTT
TRBJ2-3 | once | TRBV5-1 | NA | CASSLAGAADTQYF | TGCGCCAGCAGCTTGGCGGGTGCGGCGGATACGCAGTATTTT
TRBJ1-3 | NA | TRBV6-1 | TRBD1 | CASSALTGGENTIYF | TGTGCCAGCAGTGCCCTGACAGGGGGCGAAAACACCATATATTTT
TRBJ2-1 | NA | TRBV2 | NA | CASSGGPYNEQFF | TGTGCCAGCAGCGGGGGGCCCTACAATGAGCAGTTCTTC
TRBJ1-6 | NA | TRBV18 | TRBD1 | CASSPITGEVGSPLHF | TGTGCCAGCTCACCAATTACAGGGGAGGTGGGCTCACCCCTCCACTTT
TRBJ1-5 | many | TRBV5-6 | TRBD1 | CASSSSPTGGHQPQHF | TGTGCCAGCAGCTCTAGCCCGACAGGGGGGCATCAGCCCCAGCATTTT
TRBJ2-7 | NA | TRBV7-3 | TRBD1 | CASSPGQGAYEQYF | TGTGCCAGCAGCCCAGGACAGGGAGCCTACGAGCAGTACTTC
TRBJ1-4 | few | TRBV2 | NA | CASREDLTASYSEKLFF | TGTGCCAGCAGGGAGGATTTAACGGCCAGTTACAGTGAAAAACTGTTTTTT
TRBJ1-4 | NA | TRBV9 | NA | CASSQGGGAGEKLFF | TGTGCCAGCAGCCAGGGAGGGGGGGCAGGTGAAAAACTGTTTTTT
TRBJ2-5 | NA | TRBV6-5 | NA | CASSYVGTQYF | TGTGCCAGCAGTTACGTCGGGACCCAGTACTTC
TRBJ1-6 | NA | TRBV27 | NA | CASSLSRDYSPLHF | TGTGCCAGCAGTTTGAGCAGGGATTACTCACCCCTCCACTTT
TRBJ2-2 | NA | TRBV6-5 | TRBD2 | CASSPGLADALKLFF | TGTGCCAGCAGCCCCGGACTAGCGGACGCCCTCAAGCTGTTTTTT
TRBJ2-7 | NA | TRBV5-1 | TRBD1 | CASSLGPGTVNYEQYF | TGCGCCAGCAGCTTGGGCCCTGGGACAGTTAACTACGAGCAGTACTTC
TRBJ2-2 | NA | TRBV4-2 | TRBD1 | CASSQDSGGTGELFF | TGTGCCAGCAGCCAAGATTCAGGGGGCACCGGGGAGCTGTTTTTT
TRBJ1-1 | few | TRBV7-9 | NA | CASSPYNFKTGANTEAFF | TGTGCCAGCAGCCCTTACAACTTCAAGACAGGAGCTAACACTGAAGCTTTCTTT
TRBJ1-4 | NA | TRBV14 | TRBD1 | CASSQITGATNEKLFF | TGTGCCAGCAGCCAAATAACAGGGGCTACTAATGAAAAACTGTTTTTT
TRBJ2-5 | NA | TRBV5-6 | NA | CASSLGTDPQYF | TGTGCCAGCAGCCTAGGTACGGATCCCCAGTACTTC
TRBJ2-3 | NA | TRBV7-9 | TRBD2 | CASSLVLAGVTDTQYF | TGTGCCAGCAGCTTAGTGCTAGCGGGGGTCACAGATACGCAGTATTTT
TRBJ1-4 | NA | TRBV19 | TRBD1 | CATRQGHEKLFF | TGTGCCACACGACAGGGACACGAAAAACTGTTTTTT
TRBJ2-7 | few | TRBV5-4 | NA | CASTPAPQGGSYEQYF | TGTGCCAGCACTCCTGCCCCCCAAGGGGGAAGCTACGAGCAGTACTTC
TRBJ2-5 | NA | TRBV6-5 | TRBD1 | CASKKTGTGPETQYF | TGTGCCAGCAAGAAAACCGGGACAGGGCCCGAGACCCAGTACTTC
TRBJ2-5 | NA | TRBV6-5 | NA | CASRAPRGGETQYF | TGTGCCAGCAGGGCACCTAGGGGGGGGGAGACCCAGTACTTC
TRBJ2-5 | NA | TRBV5-1 | NA | CASSLALETQYF | TGCGCCAGCAGCTTGGCCCTGGAGACCCAGTACTTC
TRBJ2-3 | NA | TRBV6-1 | NA | CASSERRGLTRTDTQYF | TGTGCCAGCAGTGAACGGAGGGGACTGACTCGCACAGATACGCAGTATTTT
TRBJ2-2 | NA | TRBV30 | NA | CARRKQGSNTGELFF | TGTGCCCGCCGGAAACAGGGTTCGAACACCGGGGAGCTGTTTTTT
TRBJ2-1 | NA | TRBV7-3 | NA | CASREEFYNEQFF | TGTGCCAGCAGGGAGGAATTCTACAATGAGCAGTTCTTC
TRBJ1-5 | NA | TRBV10-3 | NA | CAISETDQPQHF | TGTGCCATCAGTGAGACAGATCAGCCCCAGCATTTT
TRBJ2-5 | NA | TRBV2 | TRBD1 | CASSFPGTGVRETQYF | TGTGCCAGCAGTTTCCCGGGGACAGGGGTGAGAGAGACCCAGTACTTC
TRBJ1-1 | NA | TRBV6-4 | TRBD1 | CASTYRTGVEAFF | TGTGCCAGCACCTACCGGACAGGGGTTGAAGCTTTCTTT
TRBJ2-2 | NA | TRBV5-1 | TRBD1 | CASSSGLQGTPNTGELFF | TGCGCCAGCAGCTCCGGCCTACAGGGGACCCCGAACACCGGGGAGCTGTTTTTT
TRBJ1-2 | NA | TRBV29-1 | TRBD1 | CSVRDREKDGYTF | TGCAGCGTTAGGGACAGGGAAAAGGATGGCTACACCTTC
TRBJ2-7 | NA | TRBV5-8 | NA | CASYEISSYEQYF | TGTGCCAGCTACGAGATAAGCTCCTACGAGCAGTACTTC
TRBJ2-1 | NA | TRBV29-1 | TRBD2 | CSVHSGGSHEQFF | TGCAGCGTTCATAGCGGGGGGTCCCATGAGCAGTTCTTC
TRBJ2-2 | NA | TRBV19 | TRBD2 | CAASGGTDTGELFF | TGTGCGGCTAGCGGGGGGACTGACACCGGGGAGCTGTTTTTT
TRBJ1-2 | NA | TRBV25-1 | TRBD1 | CASRTGQGYGYTF | TGTGCCAGCAGGACGGGACAGGGTTATGGCTACACCTTC
TRBJ2-2 | NA | TRBV10-2 | TRBD1 | CASSERGWGQGVTGELFF | TGCGCCAGCAGTGAGAGGGGGTGGGGACAGGGAGTCACCGGGGAGCTGTTTTTT
TRBJ2-3 | NA | TRBV10-2 | NA | CASSETPRDTQYF | TGCGCCAGCAGTGAGACCCCTAGGGATACGCAGTATTTT
TRBJ2-7 | NA | TRBV12-5 | TRBD1 | CASGSRSDRSSYEQYF | TGTGCTAGTGGCTCTCGATCGGACAGGAGCTCCTACGAGCAGTACTTC
TRBJ1-2 | NA | TRBV5-1 | TRBD1 | CASSLALGQGILANYGYTF | TGCGCCAGCAGCTTGGCGTTAGGACAGGGGATTCTAGCTAACTATGGCTACACCTTC
TRBJ2-7 | NA | TRBV7-9 | NA | CASIKEGDFYLSEQYF | TGTGCCAGCATCAAAGAGGGAGATTTCTACTTATCTGAGCAGTACTTC
TRBJ2-7 | NA | TRBV6-5 | TRBD1 | CATWDRYYEQYF | TGTGCCACTTGGGACAGGTACTACGAGCAGTACTTC
TRBJ1-1 | NA | TRBV27 | NA | CASSSARDTEAFF | TGTGCCAGCAGTTCGGCCAGGGACACTGAAGCTTTCTTT
TRBJ1-4 | NA | TRBV5-1 | NA | CASSQAEGREKLFF | TGCGCCAGCAGTCAGGCAGAGGGAAGAGAAAAACTGTTTTTT
TRBJ1-5 | once | TRBV27 | TRBD1 | CASSFSGTGNQPQHF | TGTGCCAGCAGTTTCTCAGGGACAGGGAATCAGCCCCAGCATTTT
TRBJ2-1 | NA | TRBV2 | TRBD2 | CASRPIAGGVSYNEQFF | TGTGCCAGCAGACCCATAGCGGGGGGGGTCTCCTACAATGAGCAGTTCTTC
TRBJ2-1 | NA | TRBV21-1 | NA | CASSKDNSPPPNEQFF | TGTGCCAGCAGCAAAGATAATAGCCCCCCACCCAATGAGCAGTTCTTC
TRBJ2-5 | few | TRBV29-1 | NA | CSLGTGETQYF | TGCAGCCTAGGAACGGGAGAGACCCAGTACTTC
TRBJ1-4 | NA | TRBV6-6 | TRBD1 | CASSYRGRNEKLFF | TGTGCCAGCAGTTACAGGGGGCGCAATGAAAAACTGTTTTTT
TRBJ2-7 | NA | TRBV7-6 | NA | CASSLGRDKSYEQYF | TGTGCCAGCAGCTTAGGCCGGGACAAGTCCTACGAGCAGTACTTC
TRBJ1-1 | few | TRBV19 | TRBD1 | CASSIDREGARSTEAFF | TGTGCCAGTAGTATAGACCGGGAGGGGGCGCGTAGCACTGAAGCTTTCTTT
TRBJ2-2 | NA | TRBV5-6 | TRBD2 | CASSLGPASSGFNTGELFF | TGTGCCAGCAGCTTAGGGCCGGCCTCTAGCGGATTCAACACCGGGGAGCTGTTTTTT
TRBJ2-3 | few | TRBV7-3 | TRBD1 | CASSLTGGADTQYF | TGTGCCAGCAGCTTAACAGGGGGCGCGGATACGCAGTATTTT
TRBJ2-3 | NA | TRBV5-1 | TRBD2 | CASRTSGDSTDTQYF | TGCGCCAGTCGGACTAGCGGGGACAGCACAGATACGCAGTATTTT
TRBJ1-1 | once | TRBV2 | NA | CASSEGGSRNTEAFF | TGTGCCAGCAGTGAGGGCGGGTCACGGAACACTGAAGCTTTCTTT
TRBJ1-4 | NA | TRBV11-3 | TRBD1 | CASSLIGTVNEKLFF | TGTGCCAGCAGCTTAATCGGGACAGTGAATGAAAAACTGTTTTTT
TRBJ2-7 | NA | TRBV5-1 | TRBD1 | CASSTSGQGMGEQYF | TGCGCCAGCAGCACCTCCGGACAGGGGATGGGGGAGCAGTACTTC